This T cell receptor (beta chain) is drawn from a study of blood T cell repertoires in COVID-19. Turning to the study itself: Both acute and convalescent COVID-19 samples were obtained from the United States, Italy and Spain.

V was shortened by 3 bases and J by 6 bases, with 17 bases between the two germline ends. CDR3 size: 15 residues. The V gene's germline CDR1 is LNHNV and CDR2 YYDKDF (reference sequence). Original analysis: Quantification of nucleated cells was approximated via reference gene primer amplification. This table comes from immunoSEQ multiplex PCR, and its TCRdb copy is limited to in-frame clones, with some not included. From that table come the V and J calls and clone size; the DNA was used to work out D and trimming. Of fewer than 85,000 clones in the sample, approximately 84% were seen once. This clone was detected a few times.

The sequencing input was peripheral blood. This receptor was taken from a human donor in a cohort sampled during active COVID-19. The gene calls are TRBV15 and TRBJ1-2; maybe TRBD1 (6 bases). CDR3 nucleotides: TGTGCCACCAGCAGGTCGTCAGGGGCCGGGGATGGCTACACCTTC. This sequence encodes CATSRSSGAGDGYTF.